The 16 T cell receptor beta chains below come from one sample, sequenced in a study of immune cell composition in non-small cell lung cancer. Produced via immunoSEQ multiplex PCR; TCRdb's table is partial and in-frame only. The sample contains several thousand clones, approximately 76% of which appear only once. The specimen sequenced was lung tumor tissue. Receptors originate from a human donor with non-small cell lung cancer.

Only one count was recorded for this clone. The CDR3 bases are TGTGCCAGCAGCTTAGCGCCTCCTGGACTAGCGGGTCCTCCGGGAAAGACCCAGTACTTC. Its translation: CASSLAPPGLAGPPGKTQYF. The chain carries TRBV7-8 and TRBJ2-5; 11 positions agree with TRBD2. CDR3 length: 20 amino acids. The germline CDR1 and CDR2 sequences are SGHVS and FQNEAQ. The V and J ends lost 0 bases and 6 bases, in that order; junction bases with no gene match: 18.

V and J are TRBV19 and TRBJ1-6, with D maybe TRBD1 (5 bases). The CDR3 extends over 15 amino acids. Germline values: CDR1 LNHDA, CDR2 SQIVND (reference sequence). V was shortened by 10 bases and J by 5 bases, with 18 bases between the two germline ends. The CDR3 region has the DNA TGTGCCACTAAAGGGGTTCAACTCGATAATTCACCCCTCCACTTT. It is translated as CATKGVQLDNSPLHF.

This clone has a handful of counts. The chain is built from TRBV5-1 and TRBJ2-5; tentatively, D is TRBD1 (8 bases). V lost 4 bases and J lost 0, with 16 bases in between. The CDR3 loop spans 16 amino acids. The germline gives CDR1 SGHRS, CDR2 YFSETQ. This CDR3 reads CASSPGGQAYQETQYF. CDR3 in DNA: TGCGCCAGCAGCCCGGGGGGACAGGCGTACCAAGAGACCCAGTACTTC.

V and J are TRBV7-2 and TRBJ1-1; TRBD1 might be the D (5 bases). Trimming shortened V by 5 bases and J by 3 bases, and 13 bases separated the two germline ends. Germline V CDR1 and CDR2: SGHTA, FQGNSA. The CDR3 sequence is 14 residues long. The CDR3 DNA reads as TGTGCCAGCAGCCCGGGACTTTCAGACACTGAAGCTTTCTTT. The encoded protein is CASSPGLSDTEAFF.

The chain combines TRBV9 with TRBJ2-5, with a tentative D call TRBD2 (7 bases). The CDR3 length is 15 residues. Per germline, CDR1 SGDLS and CDR2 YYNGEE. V gave up 0 bases and J gave up 5 bases, with 14 bases separating them. The CDR3 DNA sequence: TGTGCCAGCAGCGTAGAAGCGGGGAGGGGGGAGACCCAGTACTTC. It encodes CASSVEAGRGETQYF.

The chain employs TRBV27 and TRBJ1-6; D is undetermined. The CDR3 contains 15 residues. Trimming took off 2 bases at V and 1 base at J, with 6 bases between the two ends. The V gene's germline CDR1 is MNHEY and CDR2 SMNVEV (reference sequence). CDR3 nucleotide sequence: TGTGCCAGCAGTTTAGGAGTATCCTATAATTCACCCCTCCACTTT. Protein: CASSLGVSYNSPLHF.

V gene TRBV6-1 combines with J gene TRBJ1-5, with 9 bases matching TRBD1. This CDR3 comprises 14 residues. Looked up from germline, CDR1 is MNHNS and CDR2 is SASEGT. V was pared by 5 bases and J by 7 bases, with 6 bases of the junction left unmatched. CDR3 sequence reads: CASSPTGGEQPQHF. The CDR3, as DNA: TGTGCCAGCAGTCCGACAGGGGGAGAGCAGCCCCAGCATTTT.

The chain links TRBV20-1 to TRBJ2-1, with D maybe TRBD2 (5 bases). Germline values: CDR1 DFQATT, CDR2 SNEGSKA (reference sequence). The V end lost 3 bases, the J end lost 9 bases, and 9 bases lay between the germline ends. This CDR3 comprises 11 residues. The CDR3 DNA follows: TGCAGTGCTAGTCTTGAGGGTGAGCAGTTCTTC. Protein product: CSASLEGEQFF.

This clone appeared once. The chain is built from TRBV12-5 and TRBJ1-2, with 8 positions matching TRBD1. CDR1 is LGHNT and CDR2 is FRNRAP in the germline V gene. This CDR3 region has 14 residues. With 6 bases clipped from V and 4 bases from J, the junction kept 7 bases outside the gene matches. The CDR3 DNA reads as TGTGCTAGTGGCCTGGGACAGGCACTCTATGGCTACACCTTC. Translation gives CASGLGQALYGYTF. Drawing the rest from reference TRBV12-5 and TRBJ1-2, the complete variable domain is DARVTQTPRHKVTEMGQEVTMRCQPILGHNTVFWYRQTMMQGLELLAYFRNRAPLDDSGMPKDRFSAEMPDATLATLKIQPSEPRDSAVYFCASGLGQALYGYTFGSGTRLTVV.

This clone was seen a handful of times. This chain connects TRBV7-8 to TRBJ1-5, with D hard to call. The CDR3 has 15 amino acids. With 1 base removed from V and 4 bases from J, the gap between germline ends came to 11 bases. Germline CDR1 is SGHVS and CDR2 is FQNEAQ. The CDR3 spells CASSLGGWRNQPQHF. The CDR3 DNA sequence: TGTGCCAGCAGCTTAGGGGGATGGAGGAATCAGCCCCAGCATTTT.

In its sample, this clone was seen a few times. The rearrangement uses TRBV28 and TRBJ1-1, with D hard to call. CDR1 and CDR2 from the germline V gene are MDHEN and SYDVKM. This CDR3 spans 14 amino acids. V lost 3 bases, J lost 1 base, and 9 bases lay in between. The CDR3 spells CASSFPTENTEAFF. The CDR3 DNA reads TGTGCCAGCAGTTTCCCTACAGAGAACACTGAAGCTTTCTTT.

This clone was found once. The chain employs TRBV29-1 and TRBJ2-3; D is unresolved. V shed 4 bases and J shed 6 bases, with 11 bases lying between them. Germline V gene sequence: CDR1 SQVTM, CDR2 ANQGSEA. The CDR3 spans 12 residues. The CDR3 region is CSVVSISDTQYF. CDR3 DNA: TGCAGCGTTGTGTCTATTTCGGATACGCAGTATTTT.

The rearrangement links TRBV29-1 to TRBJ1-1, with D possibly TRBD1 on 6 matching bases. From germline, CDR1 is SQVTM and CDR2 ANQGSEA. Trimming took 4 bases from V and 0 from J, leaving 12 bases between them. The CDR3 length is 14 residues. CDR3 amino acids: CSVGGGTLNTEAFF. The CDR3 coding sequence is TGCAGCGTTGGGGGGGGCACGTTGAACACTGAAGCTTTCTTT.

V gene TRBV4-1 combines with J gene TRBJ2-1; D remains unclear. The length of the CDR3 is 12 residues. V lost 0 bases and J 5 bases, leaving 2 bases between the germline ends. In germline, CDR1 is MGHRA, CDR2 YSYEKL. This CDR3 is CASSQDNNEQFF. CDR3 sequence (DNA): TGCGCCAGCAGCCAAGATAACAATGAGCAGTTCTTC.

The chain carries TRBV2 and TRBJ1-1; D is uncertain. Germline V CDR1 and CDR2: SNHLY, FYNNEI. The CDR3 consists of 14 residues. V dropped 1 base and J dropped 1 base, with 7 bases sitting between them. The CDR3 region has the DNA TGTGCCAGCAGTGAAGGTCAGGAGAACACTGAAGCTTTCTTT. This codes for CASSEGQENTEAFF.

This clone was seen a few times. The V call is TRBV7-2, the J call TRBJ2-1, with 16 bases lining up with TRBD2. This CDR3 has 16 residues. Germline lookup yields CDR1 SGHTA and CDR2 FQGNSA. Germline trimming cut 4 bases from V and 9 bases from J; bases unmatched to any gene: 6. The chain's CDR3 is CASSSGLAGGLSEQFF. The DNA of the CDR3 is TGTGCCAGCAGCTCGGGACTAGCGGGGGGGCTGAGTGAGCAGTTCTTC.